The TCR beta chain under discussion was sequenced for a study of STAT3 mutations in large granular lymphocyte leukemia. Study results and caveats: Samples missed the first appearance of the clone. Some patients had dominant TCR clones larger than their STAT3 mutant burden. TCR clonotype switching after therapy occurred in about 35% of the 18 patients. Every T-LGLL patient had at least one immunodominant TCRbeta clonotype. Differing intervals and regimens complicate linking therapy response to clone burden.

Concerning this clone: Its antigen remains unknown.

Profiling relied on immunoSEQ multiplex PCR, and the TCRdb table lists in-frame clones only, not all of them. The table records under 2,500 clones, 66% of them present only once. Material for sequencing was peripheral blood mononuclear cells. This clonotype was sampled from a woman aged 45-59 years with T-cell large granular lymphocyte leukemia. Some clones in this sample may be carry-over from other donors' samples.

CDR3 bases: TGTGCCAGCAGCTCCGGACAGGGCGAGACCCAGTACTTC. Encoded protein: CASSSGQGETQYF. V gene TRBV11-3 combines with J gene TRBJ2-5; 8 bases align to TRBD1. V shed 4 bases, J shed 5 bases, and the junction held 3 bases outside the gene matches. This CDR3 region has 13 residues. Germline V lookup: CDR1 SGHNT, CDR2 YENEEA.